The clone carrying this T cell receptor beta chain was picked up many times. Its cognate antigen is unknown. TCRdb re-called the RACE reads through MiXCR, storing one row per CDR3 protein. The sample yields 120,000 to 150,000 distinct CDR3 sequences, 10% to 15% seen once. CDR3 length: 15 amino acids. With 8 bases clipped from V and 1 base from J, the junction kept 6 bases outside the gene matches. CDR1 and CDR2 (germline): SGHVS, FQNEAQ. As for time point: patch test 2, 6 weeks after DPC sensitization. As to treatment: therapeutic diphenylcyclopropenone sensitization with weekly scalp DPC. This sample is drawn from a study of human T cells and chemical hapten exposure. Findings of the study overall: Because all patients had alopecia, their immune responses might differ from healthy ones.

The V call is TRBV7-8, the J call TRBJ2-3; 10 bases are shared with TRBD2. This sequence was found in a woman aged 50 to 65 with alopecia areata. Some clones in this sample may be carry-over from other donors' samples. The specimen comprised whole blood, sampled in connection with sensitization to the hapten diphenylcyclopropenone (DPC). CDR3 residues: CASSFLAGGTDTQYF. The CDR3, as DNA: TGTGCCAGCTCATTCCTAGCGGGGGGCACAGATACGCAGTATTTT. Complete variable domain (other parts from reference TRBV7-8 and TRBJ2-3): GAGVSQSPRYKVAKRGQDVALRCDPISGHVSLFWYQQALGQGPEFLTYFQNEAQLDKSGLPSDRFFAERPEGSVSTLKIQRTQQEDSAVYLCASSFLAGGTDTQYFGPGTRLTVL.